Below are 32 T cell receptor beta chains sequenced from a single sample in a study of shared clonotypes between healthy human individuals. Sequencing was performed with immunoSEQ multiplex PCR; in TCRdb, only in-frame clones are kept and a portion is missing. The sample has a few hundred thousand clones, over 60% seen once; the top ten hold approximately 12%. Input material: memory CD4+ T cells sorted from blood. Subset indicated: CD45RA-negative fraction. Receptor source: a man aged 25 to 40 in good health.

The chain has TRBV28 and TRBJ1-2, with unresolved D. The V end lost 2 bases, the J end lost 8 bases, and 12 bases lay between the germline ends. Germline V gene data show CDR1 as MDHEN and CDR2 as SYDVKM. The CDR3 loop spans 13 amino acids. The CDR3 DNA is TGTGCCAGCAGTTTAACAGCGCTTTACGGCTACACCTTC. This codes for CASSLTALYGYTF.

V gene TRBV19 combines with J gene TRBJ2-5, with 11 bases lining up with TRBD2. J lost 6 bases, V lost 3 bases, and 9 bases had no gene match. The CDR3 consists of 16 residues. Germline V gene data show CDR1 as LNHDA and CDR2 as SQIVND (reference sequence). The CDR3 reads CASSISTSGSIQTQYF. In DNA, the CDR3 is TGTGCCAGTAGTATCTCCACTAGCGGGAGTATTCAGACCCAGTACTTC.

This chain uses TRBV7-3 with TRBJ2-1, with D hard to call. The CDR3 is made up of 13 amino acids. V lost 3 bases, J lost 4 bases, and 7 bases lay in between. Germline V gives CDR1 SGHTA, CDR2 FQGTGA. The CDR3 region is CASSLTLYNEQFF. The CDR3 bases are TGTGCCAGCAGCTTGACACTTTACAATGAGCAGTTCTTC.

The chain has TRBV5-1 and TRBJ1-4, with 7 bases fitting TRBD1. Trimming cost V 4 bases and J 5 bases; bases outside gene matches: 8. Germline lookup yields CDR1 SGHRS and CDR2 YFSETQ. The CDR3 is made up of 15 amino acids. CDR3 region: CASSARQGPNEKLFF. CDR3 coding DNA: TGCGCCAGCAGCGCCAGACAGGGACCCAATGAAAAACTGTTTTTT.

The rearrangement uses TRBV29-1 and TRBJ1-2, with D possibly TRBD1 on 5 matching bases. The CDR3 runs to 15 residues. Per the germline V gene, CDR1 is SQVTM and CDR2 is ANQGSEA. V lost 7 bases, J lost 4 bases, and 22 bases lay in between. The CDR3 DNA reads TGCAGCGGCGTCTCCACAACCCAGGGATTCTATGGCTACACCTTC. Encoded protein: CSGVSTTQGFYGYTF.

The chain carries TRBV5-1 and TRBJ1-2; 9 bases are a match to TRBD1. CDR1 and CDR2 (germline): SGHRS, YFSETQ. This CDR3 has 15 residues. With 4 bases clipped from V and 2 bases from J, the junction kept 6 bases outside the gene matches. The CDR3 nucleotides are TGCGCCAGCAGCACCGGGACAGGGTCGAACTATGGCTACACCTTC. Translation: CASSTGTGSNYGYTF.

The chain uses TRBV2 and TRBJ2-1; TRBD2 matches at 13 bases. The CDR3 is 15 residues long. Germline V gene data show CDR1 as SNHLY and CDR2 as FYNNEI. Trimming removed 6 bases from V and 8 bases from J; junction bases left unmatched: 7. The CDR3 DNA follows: TGTGCCAGCAGACCCACTAGCGGGAGGGTATATGAGCAGTTCTTC. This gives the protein CASRPTSGRVYEQFF.

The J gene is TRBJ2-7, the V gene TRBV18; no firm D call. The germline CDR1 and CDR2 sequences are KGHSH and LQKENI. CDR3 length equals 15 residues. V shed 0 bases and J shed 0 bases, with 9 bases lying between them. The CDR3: CASSPPRASSYEQYF. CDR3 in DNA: TGTGCCAGCTCACCACCCCGCGCCAGCTCCTACGAGCAGTACTTC.

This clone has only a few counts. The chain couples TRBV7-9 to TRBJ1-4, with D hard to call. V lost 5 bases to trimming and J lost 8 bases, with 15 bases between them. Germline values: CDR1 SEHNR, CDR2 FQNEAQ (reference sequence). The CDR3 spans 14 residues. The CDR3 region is CASSPSGFVEKLFF. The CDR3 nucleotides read TGTGCCAGCAGCCCGTCGGGATTTGTGGAAAAACTGTTTTTT.

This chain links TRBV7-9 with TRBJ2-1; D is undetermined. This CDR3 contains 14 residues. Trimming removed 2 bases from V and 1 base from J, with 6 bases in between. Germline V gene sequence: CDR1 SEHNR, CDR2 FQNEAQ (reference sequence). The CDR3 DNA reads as TGTGCCAGCAGCTTACTAGGATCCTACAATGAGCAGTTCTTC. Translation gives CASSLLGSYNEQFF.

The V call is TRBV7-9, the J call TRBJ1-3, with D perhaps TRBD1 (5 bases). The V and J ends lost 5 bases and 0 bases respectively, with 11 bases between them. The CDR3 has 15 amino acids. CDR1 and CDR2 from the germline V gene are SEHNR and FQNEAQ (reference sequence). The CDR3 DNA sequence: TGTGCCAGCAGCCAGGGTTCCATCTCTGGAAACACCATATATTTT. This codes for CASSQGSISGNTIYF.

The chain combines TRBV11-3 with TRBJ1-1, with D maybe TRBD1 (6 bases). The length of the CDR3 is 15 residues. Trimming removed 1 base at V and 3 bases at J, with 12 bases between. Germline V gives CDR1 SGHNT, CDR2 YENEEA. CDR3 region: CASSLGDWTDTEAFF. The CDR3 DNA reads TGTGCCAGCAGCTTAGGGGACTGGACAGACACTGAAGCTTTCTTT. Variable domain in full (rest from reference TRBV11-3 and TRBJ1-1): EAGVVQSPRYKIIEKKQPVAFWCNPISGHNTLYWYLQNLGQGPELLIRYENEEAVDDSQLPKDRFSAERLKGVDSTLKIQPAELGDSAVYLCASSLGDWTDTEAFFGQGTRLTVV.

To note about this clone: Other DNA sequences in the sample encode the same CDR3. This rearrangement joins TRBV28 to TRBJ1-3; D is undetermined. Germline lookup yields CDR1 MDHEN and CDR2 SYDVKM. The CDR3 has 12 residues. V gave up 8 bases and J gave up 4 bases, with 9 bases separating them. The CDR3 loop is CASRSAGNTIYF. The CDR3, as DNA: TGTGCCAGCCGCTCGGCGGGAAACACCATATATTTT.

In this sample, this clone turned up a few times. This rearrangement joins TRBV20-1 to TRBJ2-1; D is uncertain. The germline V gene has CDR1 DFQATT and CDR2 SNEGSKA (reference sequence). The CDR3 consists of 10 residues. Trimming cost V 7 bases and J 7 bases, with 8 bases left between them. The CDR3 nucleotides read TGCAGTGGTGCTGAGAATGAGCAGTTCTTC. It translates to CSGAENEQFF.

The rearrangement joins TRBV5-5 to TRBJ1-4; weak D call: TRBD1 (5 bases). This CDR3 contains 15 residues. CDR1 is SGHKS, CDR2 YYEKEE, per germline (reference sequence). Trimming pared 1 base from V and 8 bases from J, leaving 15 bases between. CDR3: CASSLTGGGYEKLFF. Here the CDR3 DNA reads TGTGCCAGCAGCTTGACAGGAGGCGGCTACGAAAAACTGTTTTTT.

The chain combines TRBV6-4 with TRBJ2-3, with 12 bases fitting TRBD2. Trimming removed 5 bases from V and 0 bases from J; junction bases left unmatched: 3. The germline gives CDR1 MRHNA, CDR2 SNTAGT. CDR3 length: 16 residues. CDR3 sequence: CASSRTSGDSTDTQYF. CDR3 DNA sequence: TGTGCCAGCAGTCGGACTAGCGGGGACAGCACAGATACGCAGTATTTT.

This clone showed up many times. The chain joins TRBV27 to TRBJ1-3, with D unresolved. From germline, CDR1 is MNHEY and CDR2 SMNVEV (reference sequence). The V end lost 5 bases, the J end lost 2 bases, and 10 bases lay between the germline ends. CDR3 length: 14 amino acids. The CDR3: CASSPTNPGNTIYF. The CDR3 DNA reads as TGTGCCAGCAGTCCCACAAATCCTGGAAACACCATATATTTT.

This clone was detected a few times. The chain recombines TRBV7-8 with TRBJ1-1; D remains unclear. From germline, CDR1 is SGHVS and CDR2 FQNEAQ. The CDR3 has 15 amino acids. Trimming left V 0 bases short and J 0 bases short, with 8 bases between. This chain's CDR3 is CASSLARSMNTEAFF. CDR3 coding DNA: TGTGCCAGCAGCTTAGCGCGGAGCATGAACACTGAAGCTTTCTTT.

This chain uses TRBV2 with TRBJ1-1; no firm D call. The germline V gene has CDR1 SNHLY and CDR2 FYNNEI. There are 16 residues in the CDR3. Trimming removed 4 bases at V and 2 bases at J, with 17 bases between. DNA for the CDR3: TGTGCCAGCAGTGGAAATATTTTTATCGGAAACACTGAAGCTTTCTTT. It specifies CASSGNIFIGNTEAFF.

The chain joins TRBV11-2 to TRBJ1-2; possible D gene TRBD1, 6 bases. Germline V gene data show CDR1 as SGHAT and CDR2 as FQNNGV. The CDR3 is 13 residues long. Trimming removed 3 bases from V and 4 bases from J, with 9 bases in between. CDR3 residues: CASSFDRTYGYTF. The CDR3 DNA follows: TGTGCCAGCAGCTTTGACAGGACCTATGGCTACACCTTC.

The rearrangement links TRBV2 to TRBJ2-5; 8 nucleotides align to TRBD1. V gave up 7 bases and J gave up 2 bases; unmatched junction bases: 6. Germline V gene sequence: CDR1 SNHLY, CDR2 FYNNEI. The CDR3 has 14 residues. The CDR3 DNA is TGTGCCAGCAAACCGGACAGGGATCAAGAGACCCAGTACTTC. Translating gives CASKPDRDQETQYF.

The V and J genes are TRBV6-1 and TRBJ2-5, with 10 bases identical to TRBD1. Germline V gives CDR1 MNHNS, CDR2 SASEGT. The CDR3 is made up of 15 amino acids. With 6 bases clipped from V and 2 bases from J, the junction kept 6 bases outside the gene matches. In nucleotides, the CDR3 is TGTGCCAGCAGGCTCCGGGACAGGGGACAAGAGACCCAGTACTTC. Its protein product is CASRLRDRGQETQYF.

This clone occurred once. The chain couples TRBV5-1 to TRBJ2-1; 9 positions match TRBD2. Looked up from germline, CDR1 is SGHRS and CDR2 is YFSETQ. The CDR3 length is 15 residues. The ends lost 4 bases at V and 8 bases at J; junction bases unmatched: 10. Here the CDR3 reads CASSRSAGGPDEQFF. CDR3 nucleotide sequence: TGCGCCAGCAGCCGTAGTGCGGGAGGGCCGGATGAGCAGTTCTTC.

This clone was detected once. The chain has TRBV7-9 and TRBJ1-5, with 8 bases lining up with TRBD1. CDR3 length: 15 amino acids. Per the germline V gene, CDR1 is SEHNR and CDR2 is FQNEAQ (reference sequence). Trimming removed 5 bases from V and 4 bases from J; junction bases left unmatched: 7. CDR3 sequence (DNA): TGTGCCAGCAGCCCAACGGGACAGGATAATCAGCCCCAGCATTTT. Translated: CASSPTGQDNQPQHF.

CDR3 in amino acids: CSVPPGLAVQETQYF. Here the CDR3 DNA reads TGCAGCGTGCCCCCGGGACTAGCGGTCCAAGAGACCCAGTACTTC. This rearrangement joins TRBV29-1 to TRBJ2-5; 11 positions match TRBD2. Trimming removed 6 bases from V and 1 base from J; junction bases left unmatched: 7. Germline CDR1 is SQVTM and CDR2 is ANQGSEA. This CDR3 contains 15 residues.

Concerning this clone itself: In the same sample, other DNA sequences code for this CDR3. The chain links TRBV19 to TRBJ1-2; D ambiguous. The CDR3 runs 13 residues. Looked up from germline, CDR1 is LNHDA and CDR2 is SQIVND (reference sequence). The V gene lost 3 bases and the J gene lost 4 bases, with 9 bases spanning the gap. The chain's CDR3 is CASSMRQVYGYTF. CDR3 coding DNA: TGTGCCAGTAGTATGAGGCAGGTCTATGGCTACACCTTC.

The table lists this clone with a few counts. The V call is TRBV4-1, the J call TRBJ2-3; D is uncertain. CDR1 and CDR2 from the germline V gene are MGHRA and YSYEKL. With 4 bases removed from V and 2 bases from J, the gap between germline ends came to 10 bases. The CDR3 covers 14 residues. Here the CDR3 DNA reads TGCGCCAGCAGCCCCGCCGTGACCACAGATACGCAGTATTTT. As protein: CASSPAVTTDTQYF.

The CDR3 DNA sequence: TGTGCCAGCAGCTTAGATCGAAAGCGTCGGGCCGAGCAGTACTTC. Protein: CASSLDRKRRAEQYF. This sequence joins TRBV11-2 and TRBJ2-7; no clear D. This CDR3 is 15 amino acids long. Germline V gene sequence: CDR1 SGHAT, CDR2 FQNNGV. V was cut by 0 bases and J by 6 bases, with 15 bases left in between.

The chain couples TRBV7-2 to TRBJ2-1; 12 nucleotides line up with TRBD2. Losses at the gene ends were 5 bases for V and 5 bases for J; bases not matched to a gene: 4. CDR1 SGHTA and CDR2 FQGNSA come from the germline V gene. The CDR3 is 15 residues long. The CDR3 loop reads CASSPGLAGNNEQFF. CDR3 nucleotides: TGTGCCAGCAGCCCGGGACTAGCGGGTAACAATGAGCAGTTCTTC.

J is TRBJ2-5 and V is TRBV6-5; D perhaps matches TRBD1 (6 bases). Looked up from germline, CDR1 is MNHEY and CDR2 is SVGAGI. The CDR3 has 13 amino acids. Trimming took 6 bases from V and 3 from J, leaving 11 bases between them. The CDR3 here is CASRTGSKETQYF. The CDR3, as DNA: TGTGCCAGCAGAACAGGGTCTAAAGAGACCCAGTACTTC.

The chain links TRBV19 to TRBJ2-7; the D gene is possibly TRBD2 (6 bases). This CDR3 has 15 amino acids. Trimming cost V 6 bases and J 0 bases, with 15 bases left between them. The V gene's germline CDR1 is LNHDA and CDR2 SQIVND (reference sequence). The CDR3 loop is CASSLVGDFSYEQYF. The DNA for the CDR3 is TGTGCCAGTAGCCTTGTTGGGGACTTCTCCTACGAGCAGTACTTC.

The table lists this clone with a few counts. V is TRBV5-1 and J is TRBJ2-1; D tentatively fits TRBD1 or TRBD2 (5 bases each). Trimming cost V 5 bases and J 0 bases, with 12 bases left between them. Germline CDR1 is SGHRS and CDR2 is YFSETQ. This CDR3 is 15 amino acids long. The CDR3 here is CASSVGTSSYNEQFF. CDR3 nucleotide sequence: TGCGCCAGCAGTGTGGGGACGAGCTCCTACAATGAGCAGTTCTTC. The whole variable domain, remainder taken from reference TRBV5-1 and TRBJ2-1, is KAGVTQTPRYLIKTRGQQVTLSCSPISGHRSVSWYQQTPGQGLQFLFEYFSETQRNKGNFPGRFSGRQFSNSRSEMNVSTLELGDSALYLCASSVGTSSYNEQFFGPGTRLTVL.